This T cell receptor beta chain came from a study of T cell repertoires in cytomegalovirus infection. TCRdb independently ran MiXCR on the reads; one entry per CDR3 protein. The sample holds hundreds of thousands of distinct CDR3 sequences, roughly 31% seen once. The CDR3 has 11 amino acids. V was clipped by 7 bases and J by 7 bases, with 10 bases between them. Turning to this clonotype: Its antigen is unknown.

The source was cultured CD8+ T cells from PBMCs, collected from culture after CMV antigen stimulation. The chain recombines TRBV12-3 or TRBV12-4 with TRBJ1-2, with unresolved D. This receptor was taken from a human donor in good health (CMV status not recorded). Some clones in this sample may be carry-over from other donors' samples. CDR3: CASTVGVGYTF. As DNA, the CDR3 is TGTGCCAGCACCGTCGGGGTTGGCTACACCTTC.